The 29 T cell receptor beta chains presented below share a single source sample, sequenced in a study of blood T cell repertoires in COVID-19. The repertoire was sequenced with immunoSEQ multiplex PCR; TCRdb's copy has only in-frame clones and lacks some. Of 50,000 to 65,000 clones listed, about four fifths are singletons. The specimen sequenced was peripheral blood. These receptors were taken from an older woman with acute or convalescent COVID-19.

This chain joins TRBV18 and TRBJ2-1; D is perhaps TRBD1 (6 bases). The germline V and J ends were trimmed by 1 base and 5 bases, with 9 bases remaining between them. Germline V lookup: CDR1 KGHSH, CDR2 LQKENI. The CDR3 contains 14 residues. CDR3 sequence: CASSPRQEDNEQFF. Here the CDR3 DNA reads TGTGCCAGCTCACCACGACAGGAAGACAATGAGCAGTTCTTC. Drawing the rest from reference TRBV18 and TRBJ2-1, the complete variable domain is NAGVMQNPRHLVRRRGQEARLRCSPMKGHSHVYWYRQLPEEGLKFMVYLQKENIIDESGMPKERFSAEFPKEGPSILRIQQVVRGDSAAYFCASSPRQEDNEQFFGPGTRLTVL.

The CDR3 sequence is CASSKFHRDYFSSGANVLTF. Written as DNA, the CDR3 is TGTGCCAGCAGCAAATTCCACCGGGACTACTTCTCCTCTGGGGCCAACGTCCTGACTTTC. The genes are TRBV21-1 and TRBJ2-6; TRBD2 is the table's D call and was not checked against the DNA. TRBV21-1 is an annotated pseudogene. The CDR3 length is 20 residues.

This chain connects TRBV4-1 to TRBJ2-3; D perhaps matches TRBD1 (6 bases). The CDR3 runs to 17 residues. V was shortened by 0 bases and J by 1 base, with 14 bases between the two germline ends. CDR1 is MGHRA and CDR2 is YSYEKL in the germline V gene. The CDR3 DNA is TGCGCCAGCAGCCAAGATTCCCACAGGGTTGGCACAGATACGCAGTATTTT. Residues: CASSQDSHRVGTDTQYF.

CDR3 bases: TGTGCCAGCTCCGGGCAGGGGGCAGCGACCCAGTACTTC. Amino acids: CASSGQGAATQYF. V usage is TRBV2 and J usage is TRBJ2-5, with TRBD1 matching 8 bases. There are 13 residues in the CDR3. V shed 8 bases, J shed 7 bases, and the junction held 9 bases outside the gene matches. Germline loops: CDR1 SNHLY, CDR2 FYNNEI.

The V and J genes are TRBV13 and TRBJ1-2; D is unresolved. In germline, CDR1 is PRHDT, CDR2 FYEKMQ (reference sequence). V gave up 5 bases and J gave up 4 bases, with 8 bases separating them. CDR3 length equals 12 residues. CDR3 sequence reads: CASSPRSYGYTF. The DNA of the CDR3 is TGTGCCAGCAGCCCTAGGTCCTATGGCTACACCTTC.

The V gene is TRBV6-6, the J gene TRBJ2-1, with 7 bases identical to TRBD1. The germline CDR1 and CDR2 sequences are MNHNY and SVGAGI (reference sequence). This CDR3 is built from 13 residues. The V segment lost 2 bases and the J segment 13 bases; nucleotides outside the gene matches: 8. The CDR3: CASSYTTGTAQFF. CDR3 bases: TGTGCCAGCAGTTACACTACCGGGACAGCTCAGTTCTTC.

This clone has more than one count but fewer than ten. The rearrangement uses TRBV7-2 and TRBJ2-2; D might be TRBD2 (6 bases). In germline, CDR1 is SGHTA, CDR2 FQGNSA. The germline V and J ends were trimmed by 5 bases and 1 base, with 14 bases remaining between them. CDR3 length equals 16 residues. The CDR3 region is CASSLGKAGNTGELFF. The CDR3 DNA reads TGTGCCAGCAGCCTCGGGAAAGCGGGGAACACCGGGGAGCTGTTTTTT.

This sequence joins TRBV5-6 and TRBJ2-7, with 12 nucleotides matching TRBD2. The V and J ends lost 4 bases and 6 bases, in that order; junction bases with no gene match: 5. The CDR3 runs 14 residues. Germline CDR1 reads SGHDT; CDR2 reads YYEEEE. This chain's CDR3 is CASSMTSGSVEQYF. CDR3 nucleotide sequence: TGTGCCAGCAGCATGACTAGCGGGAGCGTCGAGCAGTACTTC. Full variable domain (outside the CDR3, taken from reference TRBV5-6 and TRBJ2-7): DAGVTQSPTHLIKTRGQQVTLRCSPKSGHDTVSWYQQALGQGPQFIFQYYEEEERQRGNFPDRFSGHQFPNYSSELNVNALLLGDSALYLCASSMTSGSVEQYFGPGTRLTVT.

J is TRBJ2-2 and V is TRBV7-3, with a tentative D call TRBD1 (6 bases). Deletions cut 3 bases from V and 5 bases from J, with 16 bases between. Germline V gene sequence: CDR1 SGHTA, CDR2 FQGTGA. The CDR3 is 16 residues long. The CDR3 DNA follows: TGTGCCAGCAGCTTGGGGGCCCCCCAGGGGACCGGGGAGCTGTTTTTT. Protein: CASSLGAPQGTGELFF.

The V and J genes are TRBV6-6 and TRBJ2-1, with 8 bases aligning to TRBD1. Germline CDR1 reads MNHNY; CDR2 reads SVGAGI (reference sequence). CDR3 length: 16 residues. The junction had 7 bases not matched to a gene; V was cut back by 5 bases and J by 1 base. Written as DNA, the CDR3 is TGTGCCAGCAGTCGAGGCAGGGGGCTATCCTACAATGAGCAGTTCTTC. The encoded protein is CASSRGRGLSYNEQFF.

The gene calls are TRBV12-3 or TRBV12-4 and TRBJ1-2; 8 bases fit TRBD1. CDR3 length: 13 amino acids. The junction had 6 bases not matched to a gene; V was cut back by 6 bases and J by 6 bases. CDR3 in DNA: TGTGCCAGCAGACCCAACAGGGGGAATGGCTACACCTTC. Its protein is CASRPNRGNGYTF.

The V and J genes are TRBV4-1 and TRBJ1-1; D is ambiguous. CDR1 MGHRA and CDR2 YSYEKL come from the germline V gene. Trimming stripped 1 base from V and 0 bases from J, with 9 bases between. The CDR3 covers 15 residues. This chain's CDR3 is CASSQGGALNTEAFF. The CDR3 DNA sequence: TGCGCCAGCAGCCAAGGAGGTGCTTTGAACACTGAAGCTTTCTTT.

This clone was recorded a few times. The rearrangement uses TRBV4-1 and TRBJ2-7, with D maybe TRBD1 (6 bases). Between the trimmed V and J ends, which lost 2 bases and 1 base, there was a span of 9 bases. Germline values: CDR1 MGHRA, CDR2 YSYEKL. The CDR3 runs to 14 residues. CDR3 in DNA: TGCGCCAGCAGCCAACTCGGACAGTCCTACGAGCAGTACTTC. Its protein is CASSQLGQSYEQYF.

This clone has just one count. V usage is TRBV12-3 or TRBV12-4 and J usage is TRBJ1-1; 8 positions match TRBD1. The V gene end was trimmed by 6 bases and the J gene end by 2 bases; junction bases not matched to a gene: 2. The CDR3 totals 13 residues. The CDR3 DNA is TGTGCCAGCAGCGGACAGGGAAACACTGAAGCTTTCTTT. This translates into CASSGQGNTEAFF.

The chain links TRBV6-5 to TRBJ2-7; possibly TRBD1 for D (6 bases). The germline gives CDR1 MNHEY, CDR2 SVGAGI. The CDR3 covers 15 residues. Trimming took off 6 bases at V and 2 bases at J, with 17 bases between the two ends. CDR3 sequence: CASRLKWTATYEQYF. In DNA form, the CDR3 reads TGTGCCAGCAGACTCAAGTGGACAGCTACCTACGAGCAGTACTTC.

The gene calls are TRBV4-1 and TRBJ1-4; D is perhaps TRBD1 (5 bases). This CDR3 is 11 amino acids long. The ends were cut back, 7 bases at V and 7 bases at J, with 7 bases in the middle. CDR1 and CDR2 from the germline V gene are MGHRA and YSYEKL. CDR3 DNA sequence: TGCGCCAGCACGCAGGGTGAAAAACTGTTTTTT. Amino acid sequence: CASTQGEKLFF.

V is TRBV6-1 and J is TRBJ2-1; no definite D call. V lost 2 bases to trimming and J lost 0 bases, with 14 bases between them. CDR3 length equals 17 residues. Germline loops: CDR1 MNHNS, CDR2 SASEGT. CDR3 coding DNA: TGTGCCAGCAGTGAAAGTGTGTACTACGGCTCCTACAATGAGCAGTTCTTC. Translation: CASSESVYYGSYNEQFF.

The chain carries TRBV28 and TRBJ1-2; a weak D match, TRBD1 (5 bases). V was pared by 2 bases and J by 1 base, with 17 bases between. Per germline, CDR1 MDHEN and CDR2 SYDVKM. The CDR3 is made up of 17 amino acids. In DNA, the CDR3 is TGTGCCAGCAGTTTAACTTTTGGGGCAGGGAATAACTATGGCTACACCTTC. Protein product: CASSLTFGAGNNYGYTF.

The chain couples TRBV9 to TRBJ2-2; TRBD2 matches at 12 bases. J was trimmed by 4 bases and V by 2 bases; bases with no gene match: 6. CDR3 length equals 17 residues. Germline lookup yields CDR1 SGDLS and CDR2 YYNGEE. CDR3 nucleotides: TGTGCCAGCAGCGTCGGTGGACTAGCGGGGTTCACCGGGGAGCTGTTTTTT. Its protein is CASSVGGLAGFTGELFF.

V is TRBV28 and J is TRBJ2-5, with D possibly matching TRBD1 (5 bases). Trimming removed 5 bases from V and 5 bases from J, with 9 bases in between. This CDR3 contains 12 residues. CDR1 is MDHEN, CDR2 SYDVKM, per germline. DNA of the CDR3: TGTGCCAGCAGTGACAGTATGGAGACCCAGTACTTC. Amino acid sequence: CASSDSMETQYF.

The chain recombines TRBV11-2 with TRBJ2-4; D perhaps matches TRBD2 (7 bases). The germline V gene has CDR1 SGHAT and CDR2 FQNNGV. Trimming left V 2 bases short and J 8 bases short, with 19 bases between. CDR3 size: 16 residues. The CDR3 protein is CASSLTPLRGLDIQYF. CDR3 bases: TGTGCCAGCAGCTTAACGCCACTGCGGGGGCTGGACATTCAGTACTTC.

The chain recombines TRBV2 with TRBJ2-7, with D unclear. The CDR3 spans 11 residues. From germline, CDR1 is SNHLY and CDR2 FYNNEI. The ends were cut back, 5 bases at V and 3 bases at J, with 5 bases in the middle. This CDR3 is CASSPYYEQYF. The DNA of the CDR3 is TGTGCCAGCAGTCCTTACTACGAGCAGTACTTC.

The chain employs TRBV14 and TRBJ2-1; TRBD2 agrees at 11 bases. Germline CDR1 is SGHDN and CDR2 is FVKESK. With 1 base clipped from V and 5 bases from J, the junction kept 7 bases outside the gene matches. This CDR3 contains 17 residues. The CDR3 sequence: CASSQGRGTSGNNEQFF. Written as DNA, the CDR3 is TGTGCCAGCAGCCAAGGCCGCGGGACTAGCGGAAACAATGAGCAGTTCTTC.

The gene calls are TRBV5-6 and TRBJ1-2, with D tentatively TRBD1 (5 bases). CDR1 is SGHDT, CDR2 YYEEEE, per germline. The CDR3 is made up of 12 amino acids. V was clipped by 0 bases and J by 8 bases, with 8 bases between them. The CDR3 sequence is CASSLAGYGYTF. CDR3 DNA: TGTGCCAGCAGCTTGGCAGGGTACGGCTACACCTTC. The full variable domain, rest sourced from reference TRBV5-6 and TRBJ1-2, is DAGVTQSPTHLIKTRGQQVTLRCSPKSGHDTVSWYQQALGQGPQFIFQYYEEEERQRGNFPDRFSGHQFPNYSSELNVNALLLGDSALYLCASSLAGYGYTFGSGTRLTVV.

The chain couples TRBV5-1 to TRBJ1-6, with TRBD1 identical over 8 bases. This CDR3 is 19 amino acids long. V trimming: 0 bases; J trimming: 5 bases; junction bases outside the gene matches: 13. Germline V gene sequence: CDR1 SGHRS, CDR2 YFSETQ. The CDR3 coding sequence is TGCGCCAGCAGCTTGGCCGGACAGGGATCCGGCTCGAATAATTCACCCCTCCACTTT. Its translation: CASSLAGQGSGSNNSPLHF. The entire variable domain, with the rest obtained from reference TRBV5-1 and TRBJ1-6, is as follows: KAGVTQTPRYLIKTRGQQVTLSCSPISGHRSVSWYQQTPGQGLQFLFEYFSETQRNKGNFPGRFSGRQFSNSRSEMNVSTLELGDSALYLCASSLAGQGSGSNNSPLHFGNGTRLTVT.

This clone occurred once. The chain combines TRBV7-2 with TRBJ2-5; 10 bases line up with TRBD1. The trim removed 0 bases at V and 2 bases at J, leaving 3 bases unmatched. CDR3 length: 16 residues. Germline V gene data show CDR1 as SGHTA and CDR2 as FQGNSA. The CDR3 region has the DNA TGTGCCAGCAGCTTAGCGGACAGGGGGGGACAAGAGACCCAGTACTTC. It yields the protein CASSLADRGGQETQYF. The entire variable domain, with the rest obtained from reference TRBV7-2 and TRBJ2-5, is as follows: GAGVSQSPSNKVTEKGKDVELRCDPISGHTALYWYRQSLGQGLEFLIYFQGNSAPDKSGLPSDRFSAERTGGSVSTLTIQRTQQEDSAVYLCASSLADRGGQETQYFGPGTRLLVL.

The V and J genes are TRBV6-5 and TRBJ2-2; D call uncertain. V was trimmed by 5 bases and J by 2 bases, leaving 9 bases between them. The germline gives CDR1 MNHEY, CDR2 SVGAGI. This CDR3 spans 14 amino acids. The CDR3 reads CASSRDINTGELFF. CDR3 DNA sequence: TGTGCCAGCAGTCGAGACATCAACACCGGGGAGCTGTTTTTT.

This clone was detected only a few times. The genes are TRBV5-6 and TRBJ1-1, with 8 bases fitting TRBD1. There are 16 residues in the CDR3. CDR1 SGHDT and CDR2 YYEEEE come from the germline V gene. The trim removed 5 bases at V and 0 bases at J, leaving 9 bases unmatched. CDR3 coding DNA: TGTGCCAGCAGATCGACAGGGGTGATGGTGAACACTGAAGCTTTCTTT. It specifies CASRSTGVMVNTEAFF.

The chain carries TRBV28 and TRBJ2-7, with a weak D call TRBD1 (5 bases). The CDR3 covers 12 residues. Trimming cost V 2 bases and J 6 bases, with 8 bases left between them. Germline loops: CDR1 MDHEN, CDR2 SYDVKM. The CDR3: CASSLARAEQYF. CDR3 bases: TGTGCCAGCAGTTTAGCCAGGGCCGAGCAGTACTTC.